The 30 T cell receptor beta chains listed next were all sequenced from one sample in a study of T cells after yellow fever vaccination. TCRdb re-derived calls from the 5' RACE reads in MiXCR, one entry per CDR3 protein. The sample has about 350,000 distinct CDR3 sequences; roughly 8% are singletons. The sequencing used PBMCs, collected about 41 days after the first yellow fever vaccination. Receptor source: a man aged 18 to 35 who received the YFV17D yellow fever vaccine.

The table lists this clonotype with a few counts. The chain recombines TRBV6-5 with TRBJ1-4; a possible D gene is TRBD1 (5 bases). Between the trimmed V and J ends, which lost 0 bases and 5 bases, there was a span of 7 bases. Germline V gene lookup returns CDR1 MNHEY and CDR2 SVGAGI. This CDR3 is 14 amino acids long. The CDR3 DNA sequence: TGTGCCAGCAGTTACTCGGGGCCGAATGAAAAACTGTTTTTT. This codes for CASSYSGPNEKLFF.

DNA of the CDR3: TGTGCCAGCAGCCCGGGACAGGGACTGGGATCACCCCTCCACTTT. This translates into CASSPGQGLGSPLHF. The rearrangement joins TRBV13 to TRBJ1-6, with TRBD1 identical over 9 bases. CDR1 and CDR2 (germline): PRHDT, FYEKMQ (reference sequence). CDR3 size: 15 residues. J lost 10 bases, V lost 5 bases, and 9 bases had no gene match.

This chain connects TRBV15 to TRBJ2-7; TRBD2 matches at 14 bases. The V segment lost 1 base and the J segment 2 bases; nucleotides outside the gene matches: 4. CDR1 is LNHNV and CDR2 is YYDKDF in the germline V gene (reference sequence). This CDR3 has 17 amino acids. The DNA of the CDR3 is TGTGCCACCAGCAGAGGGGGACTAGCGGGGGAGACCTACGAGCAGTACGTC. Amino acid sequence: CATSRGGLAGETYEQYV.

In its sample, this clonotype was seen many times. The chain carries TRBV7-9 and TRBJ2-1; tentative D call: TRBD1 (7 bases). CDR1 is SEHNR, CDR2 FQNEAQ, per germline (reference sequence). The CDR3 sequence is 14 residues long. V was cut by 5 bases and J by 7 bases, with 15 bases left in between. The CDR3, as DNA: TGTGCCAGCAGCCCGCGGGACAGTATAAATGAGCAGTTCTTC. Translated, it gives CASSPRDSINEQFF.

This clonotype has more than one count but fewer than ten. V usage is TRBV5-1 and J usage is TRBJ2-5, with TRBD2 identical over 10 bases. Germline-derived CDR1 and CDR2 are SGHRS and YFSETQ. This CDR3 has 15 amino acids. Trimming took 2 bases from V and 3 from J; bases not matched to a gene: 4. The CDR3 sequence: CASSFSGGPEETQYF. The DNA for the CDR3 is TGCGCCAGCAGCTTTAGCGGGGGGCCGGAAGAGACCCAGTACTTC.

This clonotype was recorded at least ten times. The V call is TRBV5-4, the J call TRBJ2-5, with 7 bases aligning to TRBD1. This CDR3 contains 13 residues. Germline CDR1 SGHNT, CDR2 YYREEE (reference sequence). After removal of 7 bases from V and 3 bases from J, the junction contained 6 bases not matched to a gene. The CDR3 region is CASAPGTEETQYF. The CDR3 nucleotides read TGTGCCAGCGCCCCCGGGACAGAAGAGACCCAGTACTTC.

In its sample, this clonotype was seen many times. V is TRBV7-2 and J is TRBJ2-7; 10 bases are a match to TRBD1. Germline V gene data show CDR1 as SGHTA and CDR2 as FQGNSA. The CDR3 has 14 residues. V was pared by 5 bases and J by 2 bases, with 3 bases of the junction left unmatched. The CDR3 DNA follows: TGTGCCAGCAGCACAGGACAGGGGGCCTACGAGCAGTACTTC. Its protein product is CASSTGQGAYEQYF. The full variable domain, rest sourced from reference TRBV7-2 and TRBJ2-7, is GAGVSQSPSNKVTEKGKDVELRCDPISGHTALYWYRQSLGQGLEFLIYFQGNSAPDKSGLPSDRFSAERTGGSVSTLTIQRTQQEDSAVYLCASSTGQGAYEQYFGPGTRLTVT.

The chain recombines TRBV19 with TRBJ2-4; D unclear. In germline, CDR1 is LNHDA, CDR2 SQIVND (reference sequence). The V end was cut by 4 bases, the J end by 9 bases, with 7 bases between. The CDR3 runs to 11 residues. The CDR3 loop reads CASSTPTIQYF. Written as DNA, the CDR3 is TGTGCCAGTAGTACCCCAACCATTCAGTACTTC.

The chain uses TRBV5-5 and TRBJ1-1; TRBD1 aligns across 7 bases. The V gene's germline CDR1 is SGHKS and CDR2 YYEKEE (reference sequence). The CDR3 loop spans 16 amino acids. Unmatched junction bases numbered 11, after V lost 6 bases and J lost 0 bases. CDR3: CASTRLSGTVNTEAFF. In nucleotides, the CDR3 is TGTGCCAGCACCCGACTTTCCGGGACAGTGAACACTGAAGCTTTCTTT.

The chain carries TRBV7-6 and TRBJ2-1; D is uncertain. V shed 1 base and J shed 0 bases, with 19 bases lying between them. The CDR3 covers 19 residues. CDR1 is SGHVS and CDR2 is FNYEAQ in the germline V gene. This chain's CDR3 is CASSLDHLQKFSSYNEQFF. The CDR3 nucleotides read TGTGCCAGCAGCTTAGACCACCTACAGAAATTCAGCTCCTACAATGAGCAGTTCTTC. The variable domain in full, completed from reference TRBV7-6 and TRBJ2-1, reads GAGVSQSPRYKVTKRGQDVALRCDPISGHVSLYWYRQALGQGPEFLTYFNYEAQQDKSGLPNDRFSAERPEGSISTLTIQRTEQRDSAMYRCASSLDHLQKFSSYNEQFFGPGTRLTVL.

The rearrangement uses TRBV4-1 and TRBJ2-4; D possibly corresponds to TRBD2 (6 bases). This CDR3 has 17 amino acids. V dropped 2 bases and J dropped 8 bases, with 22 bases sitting between them. Germline values: CDR1 MGHRA, CDR2 YSYEKL. The CDR3 is CASSQIGRDPVADIQYF. The DNA for the CDR3 is TGCGCCAGCAGCCAAATAGGGCGGGACCCGGTAGCCGACATTCAGTACTTC.

The chain couples TRBV20-1 to TRBJ2-5; the D is unclear. This CDR3 contains 12 residues. V shed 2 bases and J shed 1 base, with 5 bases lying between them. Germline assignment: CDR1 DFQATT and CDR2 SNEGSKA (reference sequence). CDR3 loop: CSARKRQETQYF. As DNA, the CDR3 is TGCAGTGCTAGAAAGCGCCAAGAGACCCAGTACTTC.

The chain has TRBV6-2 or TRBV6-3 and TRBJ1-6; no definite D call. The CDR3 is made up of 13 amino acids. Germline V CDR1 and CDR2: MNHEY, SVGEGT. Between the trimmed V and J ends, which lost 5 bases and 8 bases, there was a span of 10 bases. CDR3 amino acids: CASSTEEDSPLHF. In nucleotides, the CDR3 is TGTGCCAGCAGTACGGAGGAGGATTCACCCCTCCACTTT.

This clonotype was seen only a few times. This chain joins TRBV15 and TRBJ2-4, with a possible D match to TRBD1 (6 bases). Trimming pared 1 base from V and 5 bases from J, leaving 15 bases between. This CDR3 is 16 amino acids long. Germline CDR1 reads LNHNV; CDR2 reads YYDKDF (reference sequence). The CDR3 loop is CATSRVTGSRENIQYF. The CDR3 DNA follows: TGTGCCACCAGCAGAGTTACAGGGTCCCGGGAAAACATTCAGTACTTC. The full variable domain, rest sourced from reference TRBV15 and TRBJ2-4, is DAMVIQNPRYQVTQFGKPVTLSCSQTLNHNVMYWYQQKSSQAPKLLFHYYDKDFNNEADTPDNFQSRRPNTSFCFLDIRSPGLGDTAMYLCATSRVTGSRENIQYFGAGTRLSVL.

V is TRBV28 and J is TRBJ2-3; perhaps TRBD1 as D (6 bases). V was cut by 0 bases and J by 2 bases, with 9 bases left in between. The CDR3 covers 15 residues. Germline V gene data show CDR1 as MDHEN and CDR2 as SYDVKM. The CDR3 sequence: CASSLWDSDTDTQYF. For the CDR3, the DNA is TGTGCCAGCAGTTTATGGGACAGCGACACAGATACGCAGTATTTT.

The chain couples TRBV20-1 to TRBJ2-1; 8 bases match TRBD1. The CDR3 extends over 15 amino acids. CDR1 and CDR2 from the germline V gene are DFQATT and SNEGSKA (reference sequence). V was clipped by 6 bases and J by 1 base; unmatched bases: 8. The CDR3 DNA reads TGCAGTGCGAGAAAGAGACAGGGGTCCTACAATGAGCAGTTCTTC. Amino acid sequence: CSARKRQGSYNEQFF.

J is TRBJ1-2 and V is TRBV5-4; 8 bases are shared with TRBD1. The ends lost 4 bases at V and 1 base at J; junction bases unmatched: 9. The germline V gene has CDR1 SGHNT and CDR2 YYREEE (reference sequence). The CDR3 totals 16 residues. The CDR3 DNA follows: TGTGCCAGCAGCAAAGGACAGGGTCCGCGTAACTATGGCTACACCTTC. Translated, it gives CASSKGQGPRNYGYTF.

The CDR3 sequence is CSASKGVEGNTIYF. CDR3 nucleotide sequence: TGCAGTGCCTCTAAGGGGGTGGAGGGAAACACCATATATTTT. V usage is TRBV20-1 and J usage is TRBJ1-3; tentatively, D is TRBD1 (6 bases). V lost 6 bases, J lost 4 bases, and 16 bases lay in between. Germline CDR1 DFQATT, CDR2 SNEGSKA (reference sequence). The CDR3 is made up of 14 amino acids.

The chain has TRBV20-1 and TRBJ1-2, with a tentative D call TRBD1 (5 bases). CDR3 length: 14 residues. Germline CDR1 reads DFQATT; CDR2 reads SNEGSKA (reference sequence). Between the trimmed V and J ends, which lost 2 bases and 4 bases, there was a span of 14 bases. The CDR3: CSARWRGEVYGYTF. CDR3 nucleotide sequence: TGCAGTGCTAGATGGAGGGGTGAGGTCTATGGCTACACCTTC.

V usage is TRBV5-1 and J usage is TRBJ1-2; a weak D match, TRBD1 (5 bases). The CDR3 totals 12 residues. Deletions cut 0 bases from V and 6 bases from J, with 6 bases between. Germline-derived CDR1 and CDR2 are SGHRS and YFSETQ. In nucleotides, the CDR3 is TGCGCCAGCAGCTTGGCAGGGCATGGCTACACCTTC. Translation: CASSLAGHGYTF. The full variable domain, in which reference TRBV5-1 and TRBJ1-2 provide the parts outside the CDR3, is KAGVTQTPRYLIKTRGQQVTLSCSPISGHRSVSWYQQTPGQGLQFLFEYFSETQRNKGNFPGRFSGRQFSNSRSEMNVSTLELGDSALYLCASSLAGHGYTFGSGTRLTVV.

This clonotype has a count of ten or more. J is TRBJ2-7 and V is TRBV7-9; unclear D gene. V shed 1 base and J shed 3 bases, with 4 bases lying between them. CDR3 length equals 12 residues. In germline, CDR1 is SEHNR, CDR2 FQNEAQ (reference sequence). The CDR3 reads CASSLVVYEQYF. As DNA, the CDR3 is TGTGCCAGCAGCTTAGTTGTCTACGAGCAGTACTTC. Looking up the rest from reference TRBV7-9 and TRBJ2-7 gives the full variable domain: DTGVSQNPRHKITKRGQNVTFRCDPISEHNRLYWYRQTLGQGPEFLTYFQNEAQLEKSRLLSDRFSAERPKGSFSTLEIQRTEQGDSAMYLCASSLVVYEQYFGPGTRLTVT.

V is TRBV5-1 and J is TRBJ2-1; D might be TRBD2 (7 bases). The CDR3 spans 17 residues. The germline V and J ends were trimmed by 0 bases and 2 bases, with 15 bases remaining between them. Germline CDR1 reads SGHRS; CDR2 reads YFSETQ. This CDR3 reads CASSLEPGGPTYNEQFF. CDR3 DNA sequence: TGCGCCAGCAGCTTGGAACCCGGGGGGCCAACCTACAATGAGCAGTTCTTC.

This chain connects TRBV5-1 to TRBJ2-5; 9 bases are a match to TRBD2. The germline V gene encodes CDR1 SGHRS and CDR2 YFSETQ. With 4 bases clipped from V and 1 base from J, the junction kept 8 bases outside the gene matches. The CDR3 has 16 amino acids. The CDR3 nucleotides read TGCGCCAGCAGCCCTCCGGCTAGCGGGGTCCAAGAGACCCAGTACTTC. It codes for CASSPPASGVQETQYF.

This rearrangement joins TRBV6-5 to TRBJ1-4; D is unresolved. The CDR3 consists of 12 residues. Germline V lookup: CDR1 MNHEY, CDR2 SVGAGI. CDR3 loop: CATKAGNEKLFF. CDR3 sequence (DNA): TGTGCGACCAAGGCGGGGAATGAAAAACTGTTTTTT.

This clonotype was detected many times. A junction boundary mismatches the germline segment, possibly from a read error. The rearrangement uses TRBV20-1 and TRBJ1-4, with unresolved D. CDR1 and CDR2 from the germline V gene are DFQATT and SNEGSKA (reference sequence). This CDR3 spans 12 amino acids. The CDR3 DNA follows: TGCAGTGCCTTCAAGGCGGGTTTAGGCGGGGTTTTT. Protein: CSAFKAGLGGVF.

This clonotype has just a few counts. V and J are TRBV14 and TRBJ2-5, with D possibly TRBD2 on 6 matching bases. V was clipped by 1 base and J by 4 bases, with 16 bases between them. The CDR3 spans 16 residues. The germline V gene has CDR1 SGHDN and CDR2 FVKESK. This chain's CDR3 is CASSQGTGTGGETQYF. CDR3 DNA: TGTGCCAGCAGCCAAGGCACCGGGACTGGCGGAGAGACCCAGTACTTC.

The J gene is TRBJ1-2, the V gene TRBV7-2, with D perhaps matching TRBD1 (5 bases). This CDR3 region has 15 residues. From germline, CDR1 is SGHTA and CDR2 FQGNSA. Deletions cut 5 bases from V and 3 bases from J, with 16 bases between. The CDR3 region has the DNA TGTGCCAGCAGCCCAGCGGGGGGGGGAGACTATGGCTACACCTTC. This encodes CASSPAGGGDYGYTF.

In this sample, this clonotype turned up a few times. This chain joins TRBV5-5 and TRBJ1-6; D not resolved. This CDR3 is 12 amino acids long. CDR1 is SGHKS and CDR2 is YYEKEE in the germline V gene (reference sequence). With 5 bases removed from V and 7 bases from J, the gap between germline ends came to 7 bases. DNA of the CDR3: TGTGCCAGCAGACCGGGGAATTCACCCCTCCACTTT. Translated, it gives CASRPGNSPLHF.

As DNA, the CDR3 is TGTGCCAGCAGCCCCGAGGGGAGCGGGGGGCCGGCAGATACGCAGTATTTT. It yields the protein CASSPEGSGGPADTQYF. This sequence joins TRBV13 and TRBJ2-3, with 9 bases that match TRBD2. V lost 5 bases to trimming and J lost 4 bases; unmatched junction nucleotides: 13. The CDR3 spans 17 residues. The germline V gene encodes CDR1 PRHDT and CDR2 FYEKMQ (reference sequence).

This clonotype showed up just a few times. The rearrangement joins TRBV5-1 to TRBJ2-4, with a tentative D call TRBD2 (6 bases). V lost 4 bases and J lost 13, with 18 bases in between. This CDR3 is built from 13 residues. The germline gives CDR1 SGHRS, CDR2 YFSETQ. In DNA form, the CDR3 reads TGCGCCAGCAGCCCTCGGACTACGGGGCCCCAGTACTTC. Its protein product is CASSPRTTGPQYF.